The 10 T cell receptor beta chains below come from one sample, sequenced in a study of blood T cell repertoires in COVID-19 (dated by TCRdb to 2020 to 2022). Library prep was done by the immunoSEQ multiplex PCR assay. Imported from immuneACCESS, the table was reduced by TCRdb to in-frame sequences with V and J called. These copies leave out some clones; in studies compared against another copy, an unresolved V gene accounts for under half, and the cause of the remainder is not known. This sample lists 100,000 or so clones; around 90% were detected once. In total, the top ten clones hold about 6.5% of the sample. Specimen: peripheral blood. The receptors were sampled from a woman aged 60-75 years with acute or convalescent COVID-19.

The CDR3 sequence is CASSEQPTGAGYNEQFF. The CDR3 region has the DNA TGTGCCAGCAGTGAACAACCTACAGGGGCGGGGTACAATGAGCAGTTCTTC. V is TRBV6-1 and J is TRBJ2-1, with a weak D call TRBD1 (7 bases). This CDR3 comprises 17 residues. The germline V gene has CDR1 MNHNS and CDR2 SASEGT. V was clipped by 2 bases and J by 4 bases, with 18 bases between them.

The rearrangement joins TRBV4-2 to TRBJ2-2, with 11 bases identical to TRBD2. The CDR3 has 15 residues. The J segment lost 7 bases and the V segment lost 3 bases, leaving 4 bases of the junction unmatched. Germline CDR1 LGHNA, CDR2 YNFKEQ. CDR3: CASSQRGTSGGELFF. DNA of the CDR3: TGTGCCAGCAGCCAGCGCGGGACTAGCGGCGGGGAGCTGTTTTTT.

This clone was detected a few times. The chain employs TRBV11-3 and TRBJ1-2, with a weak D call TRBD1 (6 bases). The V and J ends lost 5 bases and 3 bases respectively, with 13 bases between them. The CDR3 runs to 14 residues. Germline V gene data show CDR1 as SGHNT and CDR2 as YENEEA. The CDR3 region is CASSPGQWDYGYTF. CDR3 bases: TGTGCCAGCAGCCCTGGACAGTGGGACTATGGCTACACCTTC.

The chain employs TRBV2 and TRBJ2-7; D perhaps matches TRBD1 (6 bases). The CDR3 runs 13 residues. Deletions cut 7 bases from V and 2 bases from J, with 12 bases between. Germline loops: CDR1 SNHLY, CDR2 FYNNEI. The CDR3 coding sequence is TGTGCCAGCACCTGGGACACCACCTACGAGCAGTACGTC. Protein: CASTWDTTYEQYV.

This chain uses TRBV5-1 with TRBJ2-7; TRBD2 matches at 14 bases. V was pared by 3 bases and J by 6 bases, with 5 bases of the junction left unmatched. CDR3 length: 15 amino acids. Germline V gives CDR1 SGHRS, CDR2 YFSETQ. The CDR3 nucleotides are TGCGCCAGCAGCTGGGGGACTAGCGGGAGCGGCGAGCAGTACGTC. This encodes CASSWGTSGSGEQYV.

The rearrangement uses TRBV19 and TRBJ1-1; no firm D call. This CDR3 has 17 residues. The germline V and J ends were trimmed by 4 bases and 1 base, with 19 bases remaining between them. The germline V gene has CDR1 LNHDA and CDR2 SQIVND (reference sequence). CDR3 residues: CASSSGAGARRNTEAFF. The CDR3 DNA reads as TGTGCCAGTAGTAGCGGAGCGGGAGCCCGGAGGAACACTGAAGCTTTCTTT. The variable domain in full, completed from reference TRBV19 and TRBJ1-1, reads DGGITQSPKYLFRKEGQNVTLSCEQNLNHDAMYWYRQDPGQGLRLIYYSQIVNDFQKGDIAEGYSVSREKKESFPLTVTSAQKNPTAFYLCASSSGAGARRNTEAFFGQGTRLTVV.

The chain is built from TRBV4-2 and TRBJ1-1; possibly TRBD1 for D (5 bases). CDR1 is LGHNA and CDR2 is YNFKEQ in the germline V gene. The CDR3 has 15 amino acids. Trimming stripped 4 bases from V and 4 bases from J, with 16 bases between. CDR3 nucleotide sequence: TGTGCCAGCAGCCTCGGGGGGTCTCGGGGCACTGAAGCTTTCTTT. Encoded protein: CASSLGGSRGTEAFF.

This chain uses TRBV18 with TRBJ2-2, with 9 bases lining up with TRBD2. The CDR3 spans 17 residues. V gave up 1 base and J gave up 7 bases; unmatched junction bases: 10. Germline assignment: CDR1 KGHSH and CDR2 LQKENI. CDR3 DNA: TGTGCCAGCTCACCACGGGCTAGCGGGAAGAACGTCGGGGAGCTGTTTTTT. Residues: CASSPRASGKNVGELFF.

The chain recombines TRBV18 with TRBJ2-5, with D perhaps matching TRBD2 (6 bases). Trimming cost V 5 bases and J 5 bases, with 18 bases left between them. The CDR3 has 15 residues. Germline V gene sequence: CDR1 KGHSH, CDR2 LQKENI. The CDR3 DNA is TGTGCCAGCTCAGCAACGGGACTCCCTAGGGAGACCCAGTACTTC. This translates into CASSATGLPRETQYF.

This clone was recorded a few times. The CDR3 bases are TGTGCCAGCAGCTTAGGCAGAAGCGGGGGCTACAATGAGCAGTTCTTC. This codes for CASSLGRSGGYNEQFF. The rearrangement joins TRBV13 to TRBJ2-1, with 8 nucleotides matching TRBD2. The CDR3 contains 16 residues. Germline CDR1 PRHDT, CDR2 FYEKMQ (reference sequence). V was pared by 0 bases and J by 3 bases, with 4 bases of the junction left unmatched.